Presented here are 16 T cell receptor beta chains from one specimen sequenced in a study of T cells in Graves' hyperthyroidism and ophthalmopathy. RNA transcripts gave rise to amplified TCR beta CDR3 regions. In the first-round RT-PCR of the TCR CDR3, the HTBI primer set was used. Each CDR3 protein is one row after TCRdb ran MiXCR on the multiplex PCR reads. There are approximately 400,000 distinct CDR3 sequences in the sample; 15% to 17% occur only once, and roughly 7.4% lies in the top ten. Sequences were obtained from blood. Receptors were obtained from a woman aged 18-29 years with Graves' hyperthyroidism.

The table lists this clonotype with many counts. The CDR3 sequence: CAILAGGPWAYNEQFF. The CDR3 DNA sequence: TGTGCCATCTTAGCGGGAGGCCCTTGGGCCTACAATGAGCAGTTCTTC. The chain joins TRBV12-3 or TRBV12-4 to TRBJ2-1, with TRBD2 matching 10 bases. This CDR3 region has 16 residues. V was clipped by 10 bases and J by 2 bases; unmatched bases: 11.

This clonotype came up many times. The V call is TRBV6-1, the J call TRBJ2-7; unclear D gene. The CDR3 is 13 amino acids. From germline, CDR1 is MNHNS and CDR2 SASEGT. Trimming cost V 1 base and J 6 bases, with 10 bases left between them. DNA for the CDR3: TGTGCCAGCAGTGAAGGGGCCACGGTCGAGCAGTACTTC. Protein sequence: CASSEGATVEQYF.

The chain couples TRBV9 to TRBJ2-3; 7 bases align to TRBD2. Trimming cost V 4 bases and J 4 bases; bases outside gene matches: 9. This CDR3 is built from 15 residues. CDR1 is SGDLS and CDR2 is YYNGEE in the germline V gene. The CDR3 DNA reads as TGTGCCAGCAGCCCGCACGGCGGGAGCGCAGATACGCAGTATTTT. This encodes CASSPHGGSADTQYF.

This clonotype was recorded at least ten times. This rearrangement joins TRBV6-1 to TRBJ2-4; possible D gene TRBD2, 6 bases. This CDR3 has 15 amino acids. CDR1 and CDR2 from the germline V gene are MNHNS and SASEGT. Trimming stripped 6 bases from V and 0 bases from J, with 12 bases between. CDR3 sequence (DNA): TGTGCCAGCAGCTCCGGGGGACTAGCCAAAAACATTCAGTACTTC. This translates into CASSSGGLAKNIQYF.

This clonotype appeared many times. V and J are TRBV25-1 and TRBJ1-2; a weak D match, TRBD1 (5 bases). This CDR3 is built from 12 residues. V lost 5 bases, J lost 8 bases, and 12 bases lay in between. Per the germline V gene, CDR1 is MGHDK and CDR2 is SYGVNS. CDR3: CASSPGKEGYTF. The CDR3 nucleotides read TGTGCCAGCAGTCCAGGGAAAGAGGGCTACACCTTC.

Only one count was recorded for this clonotype. This chain joins TRBV2 and TRBJ1-1; a possible D gene is TRBD1 (5 bases). CDR3 length: 13 residues. V was clipped by 6 bases and J by 6 bases, with 14 bases between them. CDR1 and CDR2 (germline): SNHLY, FYNNEI. CDR3 nucleotides: TGTGCCAGCAGGGCGGTTAGGGGATCTGAAGCTTTCTTT. As protein: CASRAVRGSEAFF. The full variable domain, in which reference TRBV2 and TRBJ1-1 provide the parts outside the CDR3, is EPEVTQTPSHQVTQMGQEVILRCVPISNHLYFYWYRQILGQKVEFLVSFYNNEISEKSEIFDDQFSVERPDGSNFTLKIRSTKLEDSAMYFCASRAVRGSEAFFGQGTRLTVV.

At least ten counts were recorded for this clonotype. The rearrangement joins TRBV9 to TRBJ2-7, with D perhaps TRBD2 (5 bases). V was clipped by 3 bases and J by 0 bases, with 10 bases between them. This CDR3 has 14 residues. Germline V CDR1 and CDR2: SGDLS, YYNGEE. CDR3 amino acids: CASSGGLISYEQYF. The CDR3 DNA reads TGTGCCAGCAGCGGCGGACTCATCTCCTACGAGCAGTACTTC.

The rearrangement uses TRBV19 and TRBJ2-1; 9 bases match TRBD1. Germline assignment: CDR1 LNHDA and CDR2 SQIVND (reference sequence). The J segment lost 3 bases and the V segment lost 10 bases, leaving 4 bases of the junction unmatched. CDR3 size: 13 residues. CDR3 sequence: CATAGQGYNEQFF. DNA of the CDR3: TGTGCCACCGCGGGACAGGGCTACAATGAGCAGTTCTTC.

The table lists this clonotype with many counts. J is TRBJ2-1 and V is TRBV6-1; 7 bases map to TRBD1. This CDR3 comprises 15 residues. Germline assignment: CDR1 MNHNS and CDR2 SASEGT. J was trimmed by 7 bases and V by 5 bases; bases with no gene match: 11. The CDR3 DNA reads TGTGCCAGCAGTTGGACAGGTCATGAGGGGAATGAGCAGTTCTTC. This codes for CASSWTGHEGNEQFF.

This chain links TRBV10-3 with TRBJ1-2; the D is unclear. Trimming removed 4 bases from V and 5 bases from J, with 5 bases in between. In germline, CDR1 is ENHRY, CDR2 SYGVKD. The CDR3 has 11 amino acids. This CDR3 reads CAISVGYGYTF. CDR3 in DNA: TGTGCCATCAGTGTGGGTTATGGCTACACCTTC.

The chain links TRBV25-1 to TRBJ2-5; 9 nucleotides line up with TRBD2. V lost 1 base and J lost 6; bases outside the gene matches: 12. CDR3 length equals 17 residues. Germline lookup yields CDR1 MGHDK and CDR2 SYGVNS. The DNA for the CDR3 is TGTGCCAGCAGTGAATCCGGGAGTAGCGGGAGAAGGAAGACCCAGTACTTC. It specifies CASSESGSSGRRKTQYF.

Concerning this clonotype: A much larger clone lies one base from this, so it may be a read error. This CDR3 fails to terminate in the conserved phenylalanine or tryptophan, so it likely reflects a read error. V is TRBV7-3 and J is TRBJ2-2, with D uncertain. Germline V lookup: CDR1 SGHTA, CDR2 FQGTGA. This CDR3 has 13 amino acids. Trimming pared 5 bases from V and 4 bases from J, leaving 8 bases between. CDR3 DNA: TGTGCCAGCAGCCCTGCGCCCACCGGGGAGCTGTTTTCT. Translated: CASSPAPTGELFS.

In its sample, this clonotype was seen once. This may come from a read error, since a much larger clone is one base off. J is TRBJ1-2 and V is TRBV6-1; 9 bases are shared with TRBD1. The germline CDR1 and CDR2 sequences are MNHNS and SASEGT. This CDR3 contains 13 residues. The CDR3 loop is CAISPDRGDGYTF. The CDR3 bases are TGTGCCATCAGTCCTGACAGGGGGGACGGCTACACCTTC.

This clonotype was recorded at least ten times. The chain joins TRBV28 to TRBJ2-1, with TRBD2 identical over 8 bases. The CDR3 is 16 residues long. V was pared by 4 bases and J by 8 bases, with 13 bases of the junction left unmatched. Germline V CDR1 and CDR2: MDHEN, SYDVKM. DNA of the CDR3: TGTGCCAGCAGTTCCCCAAGCGGGGGCCGAAGCTATGAGCAGTTCTTC. This encodes CASSSPSGGRSYEQFF. The complete variable domain, with remaining parts taken from reference TRBV28 and TRBJ2-1, reads DVKVTQSSRYLVKRTGEKVFLECVQDMDHENMFWYRQDPGLGLRLIYFSYDVKMKEKGDIPEGYSVSREKKERFSLILESASTNQTSMYLCASSSPSGGRSYEQFFGPGTRLTVL.

In this sample, this clonotype turned up many times. The chain combines TRBV7-2 with TRBJ2-2, with D perhaps TRBD1 (6 bases). This CDR3 comprises 17 residues. Trimming took off 1 base at V and 4 bases at J, with 16 bases between the two ends. The germline V gene has CDR1 SGHTA and CDR2 FQGNSA. CDR3 sequence: CASSLGDWTVATGELFF. For the CDR3, the DNA is TGTGCCAGCAGCTTAGGCGATTGGACAGTGGCCACCGGGGAGCTGTTTTTT.

The rearrangement joins TRBV9 to TRBJ1-6; D gene unclear. The CDR3 runs 17 residues. CDR1 and CDR2 (germline): SGDLS, YYNGEE. V gave up 0 bases and J gave up 0 bases, with 10 bases separating them. The CDR3 bases are TGTGCCAGCAGCGTAGAGGCAGATAGCTCCTATAATTCACCCCTCCACTTT. Translation gives CASSVEADSSYNSPLHF.